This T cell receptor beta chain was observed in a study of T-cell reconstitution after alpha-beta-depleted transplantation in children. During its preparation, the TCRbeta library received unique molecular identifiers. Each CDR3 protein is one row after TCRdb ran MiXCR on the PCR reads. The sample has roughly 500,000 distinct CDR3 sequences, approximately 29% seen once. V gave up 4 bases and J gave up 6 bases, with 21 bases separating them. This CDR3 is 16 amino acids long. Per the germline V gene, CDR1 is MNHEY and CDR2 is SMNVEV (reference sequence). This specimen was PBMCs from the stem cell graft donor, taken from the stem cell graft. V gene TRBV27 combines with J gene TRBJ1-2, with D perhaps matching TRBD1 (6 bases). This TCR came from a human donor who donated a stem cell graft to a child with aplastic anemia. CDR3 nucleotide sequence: TGTGCCAGCAGTTCCCATCCCCATTGGGGGCGCGATGGCTACACCTTC. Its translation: CASSSHPHWGRDGYTF.